A selection of T cell receptor beta chains follows, all from one sample in a study of blood T cell repertoires in COVID-19. Assay used: immunoSEQ multiplex PCR; TCRdb lists only in-frame clones, some missing. The data show roughly 300,000 clones, about 90% seen once. Source material: peripheral blood. These receptors were obtained from a woman aged 45-65 years who had recovered from COVID-19. Both conserved end residues are part of each CDR3. D genes are given only for firm matches. Size is omitted from some rows. Given values are once, few, many or a class for expanded clones.

clone_size,j_call,d_call,v_call,cdr3_nt,cdr3_aa
.,TRBJ1-5,.,TRBV25-1,TGTGCCAGCGGCGGGAATAGCAATCAGCCCCAGCATTTT,CASGGNSNQPQHF
.,TRBJ1-3,.,TRBV9,TGTGCCAGCGGTAAGGACAACTCTGGAAACACCATATATTTT,CASGKDNSGNTIYF
.,TRBJ2-1,TRBD2,TRBV6-1,TGTGCCAGCAGTGAAGCGCTGGGACTAGCCAATGAGCAGTTCTTC,CASSEALGLANEQFF
.,TRBJ1-5,.,TRBV3-1/TRBV3-2,TGTGCCAGCAGCCAAGGTCGGGTTGATCAGCCCCAGCATTTT,CASSQGRVDQPQHF
.,TRBJ1-2,.,TRBV19,TGTGCCAGTACTACTACAGGGACGATGCTTGCCGGCTATGGCTACACCTTC,CASTTTGTMLAGYGYTF
.,TRBJ1-1,.,TRBV7-6,TGTGCCAGCAGCCCTCTGAGGGAAGCTTTCTTT,CASSPLREAFF
.,TRBJ1-4,TRBD1,TRBV7-9,TGTGCCAGCAGCTTCAGACAGGGTTCGGAAAAACTGTTTTTT,CASSFRQGSEKLFF
.,TRBJ2-3,TRBD2,TRBV6-6,TGTGCCAGCAACCAAACCCCGGGGGGAGGCACAGATACGCAGTATTTT,CASNQTPGGGTDTQYF
.,TRBJ1-1,.,TRBV6-6,TGTGCCTTAACACCGGATAGGGGGAACACTGAAGCTTTCTTT,CALTPDRGNTEAFF
.,TRBJ1-4,.,TRBV7-2,TGTGCCAGCAGCTTAGGGGGCCAGGAAAAACTGTTTTTT,CASSLGGQEKLFF
.,TRBJ2-3,.,TRBV19,TGTGCCAGCCTCAAGGGGGGGCCCACAGATACGCAGTATTTT,CASLKGGPTDTQYF
.,TRBJ2-1,TRBD2,TRBV4-3,TGCGCCAGCAGCCAACTCTCGGCTAGCGGGAGCGATGAGCAGTTCTTC,CASSQLSASGSDEQFF
.,TRBJ2-1,TRBD1,TRBV7-2,TGTGCCAGCAGCCCCCGCGGACAGGGTGCCCTCAATGAGCAGTTCTTC,CASSPRGQGALNEQFF
.,TRBJ2-6,.,TRBV4-2,TGTGCCAGCAGCCAAGATATTACTGGGGCCAACGTCCTGACTTTC,CASSQDITGANVLTF
.,TRBJ1-1,.,TRBV29-1,TGCAGCGTGATCGGGGGTGAAGCTTTCTTT,CSVIGGEAFF
.,TRBJ1-2,.,TRBV9,TGTGCCAGCAGCGTGGGAGGAGGTGATGGCTACACCTTC,CASSVGGGDGYTF
.,TRBJ1-2,.,TRBV6-5,TGTGCCAGCAAGACAACTAACTATGGCTACACCTTC,CASKTTNYGYTF
.,TRBJ2-5,TRBD2,TRBV7-2,TGTGCCAGCCGGGGGGGAGAGACCCAGTACTTC,CASRGGETQYF
few,TRBJ1-4,.,TRBV30,TGTGCCTGGGCAGGGTCTACTAATGAAAAACTGTTTTTT,CAWAGSTNEKLFF
once,TRBJ1-1,TRBD1,TRBV18,TGTGCCAGCTCACCTCAGGGGGCCACTGAAGCTTTCTTT,CASSPQGATEAFF